The subject of this entry is one T cell receptor (beta chain). What it binds is not known. This sample was included in a study of cytotoxic CD8 clonotypes in ibrutinib-treated CLL. Sequenced by immunoSEQ multiplex PCR; TCRdb stores in-frame clones only, minus some. The sample holds about 85,000 clones, about 85% seen once. The study, taken as a whole, reports: On treatment, the uncommon public clonotypes contracted or remained stable.

The CDR3 contains 14 residues. Germline V gene sequence: CDR1 MNHEY, CDR2 SMNVEV (reference sequence). The junction had 4 bases not matched to a gene; V was cut back by 5 bases and J by 3 bases. The V and J genes are TRBV27 and TRBJ2-7; 10 positions match TRBD1. The input for sequencing was PBMCs, taken after 12 months of ibrutinib treatment. The clonotype originates from a human donor with chronic lymphocytic leukemia. The DNA of the CDR3 is TGTGCCAGCAGTGGGACAGGGGCCCTCTACGAGCAGTACTTC. This encodes CASSGTGALYEQYF.